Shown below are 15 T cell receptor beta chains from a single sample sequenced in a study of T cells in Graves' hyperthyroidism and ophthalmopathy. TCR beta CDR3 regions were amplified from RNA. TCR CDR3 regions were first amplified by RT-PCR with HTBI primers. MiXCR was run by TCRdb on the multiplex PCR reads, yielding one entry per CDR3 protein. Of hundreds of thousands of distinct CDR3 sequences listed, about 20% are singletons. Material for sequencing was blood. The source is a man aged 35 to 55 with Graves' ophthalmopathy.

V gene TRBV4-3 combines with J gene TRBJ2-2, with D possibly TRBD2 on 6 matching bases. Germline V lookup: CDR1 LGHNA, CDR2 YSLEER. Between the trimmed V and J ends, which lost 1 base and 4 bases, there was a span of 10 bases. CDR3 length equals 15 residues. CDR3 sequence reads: CASSQGYGSTGELFF. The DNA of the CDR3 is TGCGCCAGCAGCCAAGGGTACGGGAGCACCGGGGAGCTGTTTTTT.

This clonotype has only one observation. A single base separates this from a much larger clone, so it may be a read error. In nucleotides, the CDR3 is TGCAGCGTTGAAGAGGGAGAGGCCCAGTACTTC. Its protein is CSVEEGEAQYF. V gene TRBV29-1 combines with J gene TRBJ2-5, with D perhaps matching TRBD2 (5 bases). This CDR3 contains 11 residues. Germline loops: CDR1 SQVTM, CDR2 ANQGSEA. The full variable domain, in which reference TRBV29-1 and TRBJ2-5 provide the parts outside the CDR3, is SAVISQKPSRDICQRGTSLTIQCQVDSQVTMMFWYRQQPGQSLTLIATANQGSEATYESGFVIDKFPISRPNLTFSTLTVSNMSPEDSSIYLCSVEEGEAQYFGPGTRLLVL.

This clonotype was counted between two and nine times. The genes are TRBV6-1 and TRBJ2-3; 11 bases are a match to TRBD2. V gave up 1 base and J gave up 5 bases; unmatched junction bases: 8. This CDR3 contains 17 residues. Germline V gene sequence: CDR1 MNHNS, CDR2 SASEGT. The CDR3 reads CASSEVPSGGPGDTQYF. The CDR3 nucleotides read TGTGCCAGCAGTGAAGTCCCTAGCGGGGGGCCGGGAGATACGCAGTATTTT.

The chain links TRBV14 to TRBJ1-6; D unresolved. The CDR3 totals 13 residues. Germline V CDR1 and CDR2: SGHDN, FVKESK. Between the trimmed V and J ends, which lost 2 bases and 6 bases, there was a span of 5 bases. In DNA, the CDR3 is TGTGCCAGCAGCCAAATCAGTAATTCACCCCTCCACTTT. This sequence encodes CASSQISNSPLHF.

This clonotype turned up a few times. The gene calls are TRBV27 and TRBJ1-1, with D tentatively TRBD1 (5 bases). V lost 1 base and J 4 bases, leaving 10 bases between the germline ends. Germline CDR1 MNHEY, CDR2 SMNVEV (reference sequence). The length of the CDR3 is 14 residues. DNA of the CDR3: TGTGCCAGCAGTTTATTGGGGGAGGTCACTGAAGCTTTCTTT. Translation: CASSLLGEVTEAFF.

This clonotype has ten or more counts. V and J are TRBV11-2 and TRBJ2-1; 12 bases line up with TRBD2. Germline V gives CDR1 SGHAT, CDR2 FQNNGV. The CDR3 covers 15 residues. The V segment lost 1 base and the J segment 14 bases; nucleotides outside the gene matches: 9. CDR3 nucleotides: TGTGCCAGCAGCTTAGGCCTAGCGGGGGGGCTCAGGGAGTTCTTC. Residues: CASSLGLAGGLREFF.

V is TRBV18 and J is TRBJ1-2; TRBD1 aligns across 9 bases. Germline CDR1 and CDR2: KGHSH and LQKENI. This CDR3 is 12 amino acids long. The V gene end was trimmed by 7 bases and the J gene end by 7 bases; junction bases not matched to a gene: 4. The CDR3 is CASWDRERGYTF. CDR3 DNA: TGTGCCAGCTGGGACAGGGAGCGTGGCTACACCTTC. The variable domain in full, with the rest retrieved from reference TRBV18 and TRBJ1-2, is NAGVMQNPRHLVRRRGQEARLRCSPMKGHSHVYWYRQLPEEGLKFMVYLQKENIIDESGMPKERFSAEFPKEGPSILRIQQVVRGDSAAYFCASWDRERGYTFGSGTRLTVV.

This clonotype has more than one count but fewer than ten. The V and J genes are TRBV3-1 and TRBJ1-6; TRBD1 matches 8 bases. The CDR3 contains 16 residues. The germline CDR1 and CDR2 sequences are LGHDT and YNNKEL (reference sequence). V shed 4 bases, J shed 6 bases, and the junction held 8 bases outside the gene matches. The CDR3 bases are TGTGCCAGCAGCCGTCGATTTGGACAGGGTAATTCACCCCTCCACTTT. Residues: CASSRRFGQGNSPLHF.

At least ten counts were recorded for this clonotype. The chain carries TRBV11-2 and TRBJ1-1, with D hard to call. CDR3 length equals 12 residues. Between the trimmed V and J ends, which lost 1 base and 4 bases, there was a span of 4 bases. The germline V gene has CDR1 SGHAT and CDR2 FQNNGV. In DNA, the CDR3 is TGTGCCAGCAGCTTAGGATTCACTGAAGCTTTCTTT. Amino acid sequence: CASSLGFTEAFF.

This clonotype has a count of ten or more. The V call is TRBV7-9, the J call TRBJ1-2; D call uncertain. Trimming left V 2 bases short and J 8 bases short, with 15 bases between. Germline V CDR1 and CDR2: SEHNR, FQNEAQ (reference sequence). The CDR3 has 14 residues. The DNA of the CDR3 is TGTGCCAGCAGCTTAACAGCGGAAGACCGGGGCTACACCTTC. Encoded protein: CASSLTAEDRGYTF.

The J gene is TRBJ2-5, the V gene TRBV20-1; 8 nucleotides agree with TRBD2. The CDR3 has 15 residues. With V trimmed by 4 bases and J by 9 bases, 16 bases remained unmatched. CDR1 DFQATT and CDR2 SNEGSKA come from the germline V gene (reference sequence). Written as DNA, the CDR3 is TGCAGTGCTACGCCGGGCAGCGGGAGAAATTTGGCCCAGTACTTC. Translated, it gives CSATPGSGRNLAQYF.

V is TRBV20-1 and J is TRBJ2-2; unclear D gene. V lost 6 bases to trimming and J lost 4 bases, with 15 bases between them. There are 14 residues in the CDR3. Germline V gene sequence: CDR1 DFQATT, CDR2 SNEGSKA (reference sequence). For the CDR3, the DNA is TGCAGTGCCGAGAGGCCCCCCGGCACCGGGGAGCTGTTTTTT. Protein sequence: CSAERPPGTGELFF.

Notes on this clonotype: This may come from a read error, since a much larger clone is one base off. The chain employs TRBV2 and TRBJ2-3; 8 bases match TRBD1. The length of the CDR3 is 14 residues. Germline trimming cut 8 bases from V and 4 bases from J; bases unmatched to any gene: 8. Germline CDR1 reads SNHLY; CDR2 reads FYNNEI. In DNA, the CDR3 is TGTGCCAGCGGGTGGCAGGGACAGGCAGATACGCAGTATTTT. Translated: CASGWQGQADTQYF.

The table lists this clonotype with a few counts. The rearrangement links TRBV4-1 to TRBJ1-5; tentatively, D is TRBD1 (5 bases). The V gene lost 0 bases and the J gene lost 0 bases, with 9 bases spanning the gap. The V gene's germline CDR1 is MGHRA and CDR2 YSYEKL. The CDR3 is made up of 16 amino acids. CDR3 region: CASSQETDYSNQPQHF. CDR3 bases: TGCGCCAGCAGCCAAGAGACAGACTATAGCAATCAGCCCCAGCATTTT.

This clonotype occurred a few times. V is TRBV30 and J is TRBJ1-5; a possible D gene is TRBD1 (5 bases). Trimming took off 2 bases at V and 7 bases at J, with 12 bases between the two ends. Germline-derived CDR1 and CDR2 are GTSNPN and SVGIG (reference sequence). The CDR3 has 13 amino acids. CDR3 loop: CAWSLQGGQPQHF. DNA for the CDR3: TGTGCCTGGAGTTTGCAGGGAGGCCAGCCCCAGCATTTT.